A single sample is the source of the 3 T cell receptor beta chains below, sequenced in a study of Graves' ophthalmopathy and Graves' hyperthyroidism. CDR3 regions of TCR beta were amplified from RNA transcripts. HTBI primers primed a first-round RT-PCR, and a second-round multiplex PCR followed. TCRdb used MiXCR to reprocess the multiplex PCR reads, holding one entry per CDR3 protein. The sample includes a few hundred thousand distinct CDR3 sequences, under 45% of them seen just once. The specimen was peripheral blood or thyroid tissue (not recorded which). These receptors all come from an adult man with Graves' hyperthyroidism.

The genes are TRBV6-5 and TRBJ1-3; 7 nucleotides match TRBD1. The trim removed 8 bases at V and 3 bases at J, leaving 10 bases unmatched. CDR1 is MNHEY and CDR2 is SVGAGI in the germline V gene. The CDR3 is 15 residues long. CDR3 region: CASGERGLSGNTIYF. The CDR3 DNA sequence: TGTGCCAGCGGAGAAAGGGGGCTTAGTGGAAACACCATATATTTT.

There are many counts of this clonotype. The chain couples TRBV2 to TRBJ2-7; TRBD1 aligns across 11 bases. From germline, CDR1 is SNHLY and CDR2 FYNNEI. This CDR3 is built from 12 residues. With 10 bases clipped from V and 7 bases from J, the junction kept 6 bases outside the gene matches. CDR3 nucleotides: TGTGCCACCCCGGACAGGGGGCGTGAGCAGTACTTC. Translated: CATPDRGREQYF.

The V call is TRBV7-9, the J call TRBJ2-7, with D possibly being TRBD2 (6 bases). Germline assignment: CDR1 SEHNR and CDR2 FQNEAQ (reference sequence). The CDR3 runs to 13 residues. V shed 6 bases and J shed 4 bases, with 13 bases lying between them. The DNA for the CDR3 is TGTGCCAGCAGTTGGGGGACTTTTTACGAGCAGTACTTC. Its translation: CASSWGTFYEQYF.